This TCR beta chain was captured by sequencing in a study of blood T cell repertoires in COVID-19. There are 13 residues in the CDR3. The V gene lost 0 bases and the J gene lost 4 bases, with 7 bases spanning the gap. Germline-derived CDR1 and CDR2 are LGHNA and YSLEER. TCRdb keeps only in-frame clones here, not all; method: immunoSEQ multiplex PCR. There are about 200,000 clones in the sample; around 82% occur only once, and 2% to 3% lies in the top ten. This clone came up once. The rearrangement uses TRBV4-3 and TRBJ2-7; D may be TRBD2 (6 bases). This receptor was obtained from a woman between 40 and 55 years old with active or convalescent COVID-19. Specimen: peripheral blood. CDR3 region: CASSQEGGYEQYF. The CDR3 DNA reads TGCGCCAGCAGCCAAGAGGGGGGTTACGAGCAGTACTTC.